Sequencing of this T cell receptor (beta chain) was carried out in a study of shared clonotypes between healthy human individuals. Original processing methods: Filtering differed for immunoSEQ, which gave only junction sequences without quality scores. Using immunoSEQ multiplex PCR, the repertoire was profiled, and TCRdb retains in-frame clones only, with some absent. V and J calls and clone size follow that table, whereas D and trimming were derived from the DNA. Of about 2.3 million clones listed, about 90% were seen once; the top ten hold approximately 0.41%. CDR1 is MGHRA, CDR2 YSYEKL, per germline. V lost 7 bases and J 0 bases, leaving 13 bases between the germline ends. This CDR3 region has 14 residues.

The J gene is TRBJ2-7, the V gene TRBV4-1; D is uncertain. The source is a man younger than 35 in good health. Some clones in this sample may be carry-over from other donors' samples. Sequencing was performed on naive CD4+ T cells from PBMCs. Subset given: CD45RA+ positively selected. The CDR3 nucleotides are TGCGCCAGCACCCTCTTACCGGGCTCCTACGAGCAGTACTTC. Amino acids: CASTLLPGSYEQYF.